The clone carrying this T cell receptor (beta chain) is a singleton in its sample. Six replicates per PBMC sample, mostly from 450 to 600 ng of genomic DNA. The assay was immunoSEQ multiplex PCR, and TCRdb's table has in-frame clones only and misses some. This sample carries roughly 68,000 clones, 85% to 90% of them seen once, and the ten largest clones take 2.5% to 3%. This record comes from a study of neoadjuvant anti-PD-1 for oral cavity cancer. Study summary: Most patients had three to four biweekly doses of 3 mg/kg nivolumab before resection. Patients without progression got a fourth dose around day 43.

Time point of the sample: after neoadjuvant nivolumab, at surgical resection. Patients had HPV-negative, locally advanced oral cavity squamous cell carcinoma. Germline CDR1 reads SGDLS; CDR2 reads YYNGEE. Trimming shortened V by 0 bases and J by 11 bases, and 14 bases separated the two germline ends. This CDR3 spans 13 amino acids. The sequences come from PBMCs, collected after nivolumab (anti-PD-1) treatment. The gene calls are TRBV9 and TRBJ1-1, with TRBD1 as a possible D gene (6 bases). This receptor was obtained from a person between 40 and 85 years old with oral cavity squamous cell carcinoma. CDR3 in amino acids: CASSVAAGELAFF. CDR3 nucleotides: TGTGCCAGCAGCGTAGCTGCAGGGGAGTTGGCTTTCTTT.